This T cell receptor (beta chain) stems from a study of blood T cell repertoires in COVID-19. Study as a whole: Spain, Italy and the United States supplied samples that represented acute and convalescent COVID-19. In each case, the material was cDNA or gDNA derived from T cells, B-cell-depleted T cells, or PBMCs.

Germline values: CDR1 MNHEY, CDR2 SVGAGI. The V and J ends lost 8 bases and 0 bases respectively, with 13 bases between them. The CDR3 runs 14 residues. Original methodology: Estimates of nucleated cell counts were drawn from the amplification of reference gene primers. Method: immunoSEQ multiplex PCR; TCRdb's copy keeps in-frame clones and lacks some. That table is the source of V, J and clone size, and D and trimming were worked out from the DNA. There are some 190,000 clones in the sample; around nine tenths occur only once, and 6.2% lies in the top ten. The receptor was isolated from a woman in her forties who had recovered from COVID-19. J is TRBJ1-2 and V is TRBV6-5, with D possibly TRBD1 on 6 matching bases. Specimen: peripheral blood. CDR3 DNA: TGTGCCAGCGCCCGAGGACAGACTAACTATGGCTACACCTTC. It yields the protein CASARGQTNYGYTF.